These 5 T cell receptor beta chains were sequenced from one sample in a study of tumor and adjacent non-tumor tissue in lung cancer. The library came from three nested PCR rounds adapted from ARM-PCR protocols. TCRdb redid the calling of the multiplex PCR reads with MiXCR, one entry per CDR3 protein. The repertoire holds over 110,000 distinct CDR3 sequences, with roughly 70% as singletons. RNA was extracted from bulk tissue without any cell sorting. The sequencing input was lung tumor tissue. Receptors were obtained from a man aged 60 to 75 with small cell lung cancer.

A remark on this clonotype: The germline gene is not matched at one end of the junction; a read error may be the cause. The V gene is TRBV11-3, the J gene TRBJ2-7; D is perhaps TRBD1 (7 bases). The CDR3 is 14 amino acids. CDR1 and CDR2 from the germline V gene are SGHNT and YENEEA. The CDR3 nucleotides read TGTACCAGCAGCTTAGGAGGGGGCTGGTACGAGCAGTACTTC. Translation gives CTSSLGGGWYEQYF.

Comments on this clonotype: A much more abundant neighbour one base away suggests this may be a read error. J is TRBJ2-1 and V is TRBV6-5, with a weak D call TRBD1 (7 bases). The CDR3 has 14 amino acids. The germline V gene has CDR1 MNHEY and CDR2 SVGAGI. V gave up 7 bases and J gave up 6 bases, with 16 bases separating them. In DNA form, the CDR3 reads TGTGCCAGCACCAGGGGGGAAGCGAGCAATGAGCAGTTCTTC. Translating it yields CASTRGEASNEQFF.

Concerning this clonotype: The junction departs from the called germline gene at one end, perhaps through a read error. The V call is TRBV20-1, the J call TRBJ2-3, with a weak D call TRBD2 (6 bases). The CDR3 is 14 residues long. Germline V lookup: CDR1 DFQATT, CDR2 SNEGSKA (reference sequence). The CDR3 loop reads CSARRGGKTDKQYF. The DNA of the CDR3 is TGCAGTGCTAGGAGGGGCGGGAAGACAGATAAGCAGTATTTT.

The V gene is TRBV12-3 or TRBV12-4, the J gene TRBJ2-7; a weak D match, TRBD1 (6 bases). The CDR3 runs to 15 residues. With 5 bases removed from V and 2 bases from J, the gap between germline ends came to 16 bases. Here the CDR3 DNA reads TGTGCCAGCAGTGTGTACAGGGCAATGCCCTACGAGCAGTACTTC. Protein: CASSVYRAMPYEQYF.

This clonotype has at least ten counts. The chain combines TRBV12-3 or TRBV12-4 with TRBJ2-2, with 8 bases that match TRBD1. The CDR3 contains 14 residues. V shed 5 bases and J 6 bases; nucleotides not matched to a gene: 5. The CDR3 is CASSGQGWAGELFF. The CDR3, as DNA: TGTGCCAGCAGTGGACAGGGATGGGCCGGGGAGCTGTTTTTT.